The 22 T cell receptor beta chains below come from one sample, sequenced in a study of blood T cell repertoires in COVID-19. Measured with immunoSEQ multiplex PCR; TCRdb has only the in-frame clones, and not every one. The sample consists of 300,000 or so clones, more than 70% of them appearing once. Material for sequencing was peripheral blood. The origin of the receptors is a woman between 45 and 65 years old who had recovered from COVID-19.

This chain joins TRBV10-3 and TRBJ2-5; D not certain. Trimming removed 4 bases from V and 5 bases from J, with 8 bases in between. Germline lookup yields CDR1 ENHRY and CDR2 SYGVKD. This CDR3 is 12 amino acids long. CDR3 coding DNA: TGTGCCATCAGTGCCTCCCGGGAGACCCAGTACTTC. Translating it yields CAISASRETQYF.

This chain links TRBV28 with TRBJ1-1; D possibly corresponds to TRBD1 (6 bases). The CDR3 has 16 amino acids. With 6 bases removed from V and 1 base from J, the gap between germline ends came to 18 bases. Germline assignment: CDR1 MDHEN and CDR2 SYDVKM. The CDR3 DNA is TGTGCCAGCAGCTCGCCCTGGGGACAACCGAACACTGAAGCTTTCTTT. Residues: CASSSPWGQPNTEAFF.

This chain uses TRBV18 with TRBJ1-2; D is unresolved. The V and J ends lost 3 bases and 4 bases respectively, with 12 bases between them. This CDR3 has 14 amino acids. Germline CDR1 is KGHSH and CDR2 is LQKENI. The CDR3 sequence is CASSPPGSFYGYTF. For the CDR3, the DNA is TGTGCCAGCTCACCTCCAGGAAGTTTCTATGGCTACACCTTC. Filled out from reference TRBV18 and TRBJ1-2, the complete variable domain reads NAGVMQNPRHLVRRRGQEARLRCSPMKGHSHVYWYRQLPEEGLKFMVYLQKENIIDESGMPKERFSAEFPKEGPSILRIQQVVRGDSAAYFCASSPPGSFYGYTFGSGTRLTVV.

V is TRBV9 and J is TRBJ2-5, with 7 bases that match TRBD2. Trimming at V came to 3 bases and at J to 5 bases, leaving 7 bases not matched to a gene. This CDR3 region has 14 residues. CDR1 is SGDLS, CDR2 YYNGEE, per germline. Here the CDR3 DNA reads TGTGCCAGCAGCGCGACTAGCTTTCGGGAGACCCAGTACTTC. This gives the protein CASSATSFRETQYF.

The J gene is TRBJ2-5, the V gene TRBV19; 7 bases line up with TRBD1. With 1 base clipped from V and 2 bases from J, the junction kept 7 bases outside the gene matches. The CDR3 has 16 amino acids. Germline CDR1 LNHDA, CDR2 SQIVND (reference sequence). CDR3 sequence: CASSIGGGRGQETQYF. Written as DNA, the CDR3 is TGTGCCAGTAGTATAGGTGGTGGCAGGGGGCAAGAGACCCAGTACTTC.

This rearrangement joins TRBV19 to TRBJ1-2; 12 nucleotides line up with TRBD1. Germline V gene lookup returns CDR1 LNHDA and CDR2 SQIVND (reference sequence). Unmatched junction bases numbered 8, after V lost 7 bases and J lost 8 bases. CDR3 length: 14 residues. The CDR3 sequence: CASKGTGGGWGYTF. CDR3 bases: TGTGCCAGTAAGGGGACAGGGGGCGGTTGGGGCTACACCTTC.

This chain uses TRBV18 with TRBJ1-3; a weak D match, TRBD1 (6 bases). This CDR3 has 15 amino acids. Germline V lookup: CDR1 KGHSH, CDR2 LQKENI. V lost 2 bases and J 2 bases, leaving 10 bases between the germline ends. As DNA, the CDR3 is TGTGCCAGCTCACCATCGGGGGGCCCTGGAAACACCATATATTTT. This sequence encodes CASSPSGGPGNTIYF. Complete variable domain (other parts from reference TRBV18 and TRBJ1-3): NAGVMQNPRHLVRRRGQEARLRCSPMKGHSHVYWYRQLPEEGLKFMVYLQKENIIDESGMPKERFSAEFPKEGPSILRIQQVVRGDSAAYFCASSPSGGPGNTIYFGEGSWLTVV.

CDR3 residues: CASSVIYRAVSSYNEQFF. DNA of the CDR3: TGTGCCAGCAGTGTAATCTACAGGGCCGTGAGCTCCTACAATGAGCAGTTCTTC. The rearrangement uses TRBV2 and TRBJ2-1, with a possible D match to TRBD1 (6 bases). Germline lookup yields CDR1 SNHLY and CDR2 FYNNEI. The V end was cut by 4 bases, the J end by 0 bases, with 19 bases between. The CDR3 totals 18 residues.

This clone was recorded once. The V gene is TRBV7-9, the J gene TRBJ2-5, with D unresolved. The V gene's germline CDR1 is SEHNR and CDR2 FQNEAQ (reference sequence). The CDR3 sequence is 12 residues long. The V and J ends lost 2 bases and 4 bases respectively, with 5 bases between them. CDR3: CASSLLSETQYF. The CDR3 DNA follows: TGTGCCAGCAGCTTATTATCAGAGACCCAGTACTTC.

J is TRBJ1-1 and V is TRBV6-5; D unclear. The V and J ends lost 4 bases and 5 bases respectively, with 17 bases between them. This CDR3 is 15 amino acids long. Germline CDR1 is MNHEY and CDR2 is SVGAGI. The CDR3 DNA sequence: TGTGCCAGCAGTTCCTACCCCATTATTGAAACTGAAGCTTTCTTT. This codes for CASSSYPIIETEAFF.

The chain is built from TRBV19 and TRBJ2-1; D remains ambiguous. The germline V gene has CDR1 LNHDA and CDR2 SQIVND (reference sequence). V was clipped by 7 bases and J by 5 bases, with 15 bases between them. There are 14 residues in the CDR3. The CDR3 sequence is CASNTYGRDNEQFF. As DNA, the CDR3 is TGTGCCAGTAATACCTATGGTCGGGACAATGAGCAGTTCTTC.

The V and J genes are TRBV13 and TRBJ1-5, with D tentatively TRBD1 (5 bases). CDR1 PRHDT and CDR2 FYEKMQ come from the germline V gene (reference sequence). This CDR3 has 15 amino acids. V was trimmed by 0 bases and J by 2 bases, leaving 8 bases between them. The CDR3 DNA follows: TGTGCCAGCAGCTTAGGAGGGGCCGGCAATCAGCCCCAGCATTTT. Its translation: CASSLGGAGNQPQHF.

CDR3 in DNA: TGTGCCAGCAGCTTGGTTGTAGCGAATGCCTATGGCTACACCTTC. Its translation is CASSLVVANAYGYTF. The V call is TRBV5-5, the J call TRBJ1-2, with unresolved D. Trimming left V 0 bases short and J 4 bases short, with 13 bases between. CDR3 size: 15 residues. The germline gives CDR1 SGHKS, CDR2 YYEKEE (reference sequence).

The chain combines TRBV30 with TRBJ2-3, with 7 positions matching TRBD2. The germline V gene encodes CDR1 GTSNPN and CDR2 SVGIG (reference sequence). The CDR3 length is 16 residues. The V segment lost 0 bases and the J segment 5 bases; nucleotides outside the gene matches: 11. The CDR3 protein is CAWSVQASGTGDTQYF. The CDR3 region has the DNA TGTGCCTGGAGTGTACAAGCGAGCGGGACGGGAGATACGCAGTATTTT. Looking up the rest from reference TRBV30 and TRBJ2-3 gives the full variable domain: SQTIHQWPATLVQPVGSPLSLECTVEGTSNPNLYWYRQAAGRGLQLLFYSVGIGQISSEVPQNLSASRPQDRQFILSSKKLLLSDSGFYLCAWSVQASGTGDTQYFGPGTRLTVL.

The rearrangement joins TRBV7-2 to TRBJ2-2; tentative D call: TRBD2 (6 bases). The CDR3 contains 15 residues. V dropped 2 bases and J dropped 2 bases, with 9 bases sitting between them. Germline V gene data show CDR1 as SGHTA and CDR2 as FQGNSA. CDR3 loop: CASSLQRVNTGELFF. In DNA, the CDR3 is TGTGCCAGCAGCTTACAGCGGGTTAACACCGGGGAGCTGTTTTTT.

The chain has TRBV7-9 and TRBJ2-1, with 10 bases lining up with TRBD2. This CDR3 is 18 amino acids long. CDR1 is SEHNR, CDR2 FQNEAQ, per germline (reference sequence). The trim removed 5 bases at V and 0 bases at J, leaving 10 bases unmatched. CDR3 sequence (DNA): TGTGCCAGCAGCCTCGGCCCGGGACTAGCGAGCTCCTACAATGAGCAGTTCTTC. It specifies CASSLGPGLASSYNEQFF.

J is TRBJ1-3 and V is TRBV4-1, with TRBD1 matching over 7 bases. CDR3 length: 21 residues. Germline values: CDR1 MGHRA, CDR2 YSYEKL. Trimming at V came to 4 bases and at J to 0 bases, leaving 21 bases not matched to a gene. The CDR3 protein is CASSPGQARNPVWDSGNTIYF. The DNA for the CDR3 is TGCGCCAGCAGCCCAGGACAGGCCCGAAACCCGGTTTGGGACTCTGGAAACACCATATATTTT.

V and J are TRBV3-1 (or the pseudogene TRBV3-2) and TRBJ1-2, with 9 nucleotides matching TRBD1. In germline, CDR1 is LGHDT, CDR2 YNNKEL (reference sequence). The V gene end was trimmed by 4 bases and the J gene end by 5 bases; junction bases not matched to a gene: 11. This CDR3 has 16 residues. Written as DNA, the CDR3 is TGTGCCAGCAGCCCAATGTCTCCCGGGACAGGGTATGGCTACACCTTC. Translating it yields CASSPMSPGTGYGYTF.

V gene TRBV29-1 combines with J gene TRBJ1-4; no reliable D call. The V end lost 1 base, the J end lost 5 bases, and 8 bases lay between the germline ends. This CDR3 region has 13 residues. Per the germline V gene, CDR1 is SQVTM and CDR2 is ANQGSEA. The CDR3 region has the DNA TGCAGCGTTGAAGTGCTAGGAAATGAAAAACTGTTTTTT. Amino acid sequence: CSVEVLGNEKLFF.

The V gene is TRBV7-9, the J gene TRBJ2-2, with 9 bases aligning to TRBD1. The germline V gene encodes CDR1 SEHNR and CDR2 FQNEAQ (reference sequence). V lost 5 bases and J lost 8; bases outside the gene matches: 9. The length of the CDR3 is 15 residues. CDR3 in amino acids: CASSTGTGLVGELFF. The CDR3, as DNA: TGTGCCAGCAGCACCGGGACAGGGCTGGTTGGGGAGCTGTTTTTT. The full variable domain, in which reference TRBV7-9 and TRBJ2-2 provide the parts outside the CDR3, is DTGVSQNPRHKITKRGQNVTFRCDPISEHNRLYWYRQTLGQGPEFLTYFQNEAQLEKSRLLSDRFSAERPKGSFSTLEIQRTEQGDSAMYLCASSTGTGLVGELFFGEGSRLTVL.

CDR3 sequence (DNA): TGCGCCAGCAGCTTGGTTGGGGGCGACACTGAAGCTTTCTTT. It is translated as CASSLVGGDTEAFF. The chain carries TRBV5-1 and TRBJ1-1; D might be TRBD1 (6 bases). The germline V and J ends were trimmed by 0 bases and 3 bases, with 9 bases remaining between them. This CDR3 comprises 14 residues. Germline CDR1 SGHRS, CDR2 YFSETQ.

This chain joins TRBV5-1 and TRBJ2-7; 7 bases map to TRBD1. The germline V gene encodes CDR1 SGHRS and CDR2 YFSETQ. The trim removed 3 bases at V and 2 bases at J, leaving 11 bases unmatched. CDR3 length: 16 residues. CDR3 sequence reads: CASSSNPGQSTYEQYF. CDR3 DNA sequence: TGCGCCAGCAGCTCGAACCCGGGACAGAGCACCTACGAGCAGTACTTC.